This T cell receptor (beta chain) derives from a study of blood T cell repertoires in COVID-19. Study-level information: T cells, B-cell-depleted T cells, or PBMCs provided the cDNA or gDNA that served as material.

Original processing methods: Amplifying reference gene primers gave estimates of nucleated cell counts. Repertoires were generated with immunoSEQ multiplex PCR, while TCRdb's copy carries only in-frame clones and drops some. D and trimming come from the DNA, and the V and J calls and clone size come from that table. Of fewer than 300,000 clones detected, about 80% appear once; the ten largest clones hold around 3.4%. V dropped 4 bases and J dropped 1 base, with 14 bases sitting between them. The CDR3 totals 16 residues. Germline V gene sequence: CDR1 MNHNS, CDR2 SASEGT. The TCR comes from a woman of 80 years or more with acute or convalescent COVID-19. The rearrangement joins TRBV6-1 to TRBJ1-5, with D possibly matching TRBD1 (6 bases). The specimen was peripheral blood. The DNA for the CDR3 is TGTGCCAGCAGTGCAGGGGTCAATTTGAGCAATCAGCCCCAGCATTTT. Amino acid sequence: CASSAGVNLSNQPQHF.